The rows below give T cell receptor beta chains drawn from one sample of a study of blood T cell repertoires in COVID-19. Assay: immunoSEQ multiplex PCR; the TCRdb copy retains only in-frame clones and omits some. The sample lists 41,000 or so clones; roughly 87% were seen once. The sample was peripheral blood. The receptor source for this set is a man between 60 and 75 years old with acute or convalescent COVID-19. The conserved cysteine and the conserved F or W are not part of the CDR3 here.

V | length | CDR3
TRBV9 | 15 | ASSVEGQGVSGNTIY
TRBV2 | 13 | ASSAGTGGQDEQF
TRBV19 | 16 | ASSIGVSGVATKRGYT
TRBV24-1 | 12 | ATSDPGLFNEQF
TRBV14 | 13 | ASSLGISGANVLT
TRBV21-1 | 15 | ASSKAGLGAWDSPLH
TRBV4-3 | 13 | ASSQEARYNEKLF
TRBV4-3 | 13 | ASSQDSTGPDTQY
TRBV4-2 | 16 | ASSQETVQGGWDTEAF
TRBV29-1 | 14 | SAWDSNPTTNEKLF
TRBV6-5 | 12 | ASMTGLSNQPQH
TRBV10-2 | 9 | ASTSSYEQY
TRBV12-3/TRBV12-4 | 10 | ASSLETVEAF
TRBV15 | 15 | ATSKGVYLTGDYGYT
TRBV4-3 | 13 | ASSQERGAGNEQF
TRBV7-2 | 11 | ASSLVEFQPQH
TRBV4-1 | 12 | ASSQEEGNQPQH
TRBV20-1 | 13 | SASRLTSGSNEQF
TRBV30 | 13 | ACFREPQSGNTIY
TRBV5-6 | 13 | ASKQLAGGGNEQF
TRBV11-2 | 15 | ASSPGTGDNVLETQY
TRBV5-1 | 16 | ASTSTGRSGGVYNEQF
TRBV5-1 | 12 | ASSSGQPQETQY
TRBV6-2/TRBV6-3 | 13 | ASSRTGAANYGYT
TRBV7-8 | 11 | ASSREVGGIQY
TRBV10-3 | 10 | ATGNSGNTIY
TRBV7-6 | 13 | VSKAVDSDNSPLH
TRBV20-1 | 9 | SARASYEQY
TRBV13 | 11 | ASSQGANEKLF
TRBV2 | 13 | ASSEIRSANYGYT
TRBV12-3/TRBV12-4 | 11 | ASSLTGTHGYT
TRBV5-1 | 12 | ASSQDRGNTEAF
TRBV6-2/TRBV6-3 | 11 | ASSYSGGAEQY
TRBV12-3/TRBV12-4 | 11 | ASSLERGQPQH
TRBV12-3/TRBV12-4 | 10 | ASRFSGYGYT
TRBV5-4 | 14 | ASSTQAGTSTDTQY
TRBV18 | 16 | ASSPSTGGTNTNYGYT